This passage covers 6 T cell receptor beta chains from one sample sequenced in a study of patients and donors after allogeneic stem cell transplantation. MiXCR, run by TCRdb on the RT-PCR reads, gives a single entry per CDR3 protein. This sample yields 90,000 to 120,000 distinct CDR3 sequences, of which approximately 35% are seen a single time; around 30% belongs to the top ten. Sample: blood, either unsorted or a sorted T cell fraction (not recorded which). These receptors all come from a human donor who was either an allogeneic HSCT recipient or a stem cell or donor lymphocyte infusion donor (not recorded which). It is not recorded whose cells these are; they may come from a transplant donor.

CDR3 nucleotide sequence: TGTGCCACCAGCAATTATGCCGATCGCGTCCACTTT. Translated, it gives CATSNYADRVHF. The chain employs TRBV6-7 and TRBJ1-6; no clear D gene. TRBV6-7 is known as an ORF, though its function is uncertain. V gave up 10 bases and J gave up 17 bases, with 21 bases separating them. This CDR3 comprises 12 residues.

This clonotype was seen a few times. The rearrangement uses TRBV12-3 or TRBV12-4 and TRBJ2-7, with TRBD1 identical over 9 bases. V was clipped by 3 bases and J by 4 bases; unmatched bases: 7. This CDR3 is built from 15 residues. The CDR3 region is CASSLRQGGIYEQYF. The CDR3 DNA sequence: TGTGCCAGCAGTTTGCGACAGGGGGGGATATACGAGCAGTACTTC.

This clonotype has more than one count but fewer than ten. J is TRBJ1-2 and V is TRBV28; D perhaps matches TRBD1 (6 bases). Germline V gene lookup returns CDR1 MDHEN and CDR2 SYDVKM. The CDR3 runs 13 residues. Trimming took off 6 bases at V and 3 bases at J, with 11 bases between the two ends. The CDR3 DNA reads as TGTGCCAGCAGAGGGGGGGAGTACTATGGCTACACCTTC. Amino acids: CASRGGEYYGYTF.

This chain links TRBV6-5 with TRBJ2-1; TRBD1 matches 7 bases. V lost 5 bases, J lost 5 bases, and 3 bases stayed unmatched. The germline V gene has CDR1 MNHEY and CDR2 SVGAGI. The CDR3 extends over 13 amino acids. The CDR3 loop is CASSRTGNNEQFF. CDR3 bases: TGTGCCAGCAGTAGGACAGGAAACAATGAGCAGTTCTTC.

The table lists this clonotype with a few counts. This sequence joins TRBV7-8 and TRBJ1-1; TRBD1 is a possible D gene (5 bases). Trimming left V 1 base short and J 2 bases short, with 14 bases between. The germline gives CDR1 SGHVS, CDR2 FQNEAQ. This CDR3 contains 16 residues. CDR3 amino acids: CASSLEGTAINTEAFF. In nucleotides, the CDR3 is TGTGCCAGCAGCTTAGAAGGGACCGCTATCAACACTGAAGCTTTCTTT.

This clonotype was seen more than once but under ten times. J is TRBJ1-1 and V is TRBV20-1, with D hard to call. This CDR3 is built from 12 residues. Trimming took 1 base from V and 7 from J, leaving 10 bases between them. CDR1 and CDR2 (germline): DFQATT, SNEGSKA (reference sequence). The CDR3 protein is CSARGRMYEAFF. The CDR3 nucleotides are TGCAGTGCTAGAGGGCGTATGTATGAAGCTTTCTTT.